This T cell receptor beta chain originates from a study of shared clonotypes between healthy human individuals. As for the study in general: The study drew on two women and a few men aged 18 to 49 as donors. Regarding the study as a whole: Non-shared clonotypes had lower generation probabilities than those shared by all four donors.

On this clone: Its antigen is as yet unknown.

Data came from immunoSEQ multiplex PCR; TCRdb stores just in-frame clones and leaves some out. Here the sample spans about 1,500,000 clones, approximately 97% being singletons. CDR3 size: 15 residues. Trimming pared 1 base from V and 4 bases from J, leaving 11 bases between. Germline CDR1 and CDR2: SGHAT and FQNNGV. The source material was naive CD4+ T cells sorted from blood. Subset noted: CD45RA+ positively selected. This receptor was taken from a man in his thirties or forties in good health. The V gene is TRBV11-2, the J gene TRBJ2-1, with D unclear. CDR3 DNA sequence: TGTGCCAGCAGCTTAGGGCCCACAATATACAATGAGCAGTTCTTC. This gives the protein CASSLGPTIYNEQFF.